This TCR beta chain was obtained from a study of T cell responses to AZD1222 COVID-19 vaccine. The CDR3 consists of 16 residues. In germline, CDR1 is LGHNA, CDR2 YSLEER. The J segment lost 5 bases and the V segment lost 0 bases, leaving 5 bases of the junction unmatched. Points from the study as a whole: Seropositive status at baseline applied to only 6 or 7 AZD1222 recipients. Donors in the cohort were predominantly white British and more often female, and clonal diversity was possibly underestimated. Spike regions recognized by vaccine-associated CD4 TCRs spanned the protein, led by 160-218 and 743-854.

The sample holds one count of this clone. Its antigen is not identified. TCRdb's copy holds only in-frame clones and misses some; the assay was immunoSEQ multiplex PCR. Seen here are over 120,000 clones, nearly 95% observed once, and the top ten hold around 3.5%. The V and J genes are TRBV4-3 and TRBJ2-2; 8 nucleotides align to TRBD1. The material was peripheral blood, obtained 28 days after the second AZD1222 dose. The sequence derives from an adult who received the AZD1222 COVID-19 vaccine. In DNA, the CDR3 is TGCGCCAGCAGCCAAGATTTACAGGGGGGTACCGGGGAGCTGTTTTTT. This sequence encodes CASSQDLQGGTGELFF.